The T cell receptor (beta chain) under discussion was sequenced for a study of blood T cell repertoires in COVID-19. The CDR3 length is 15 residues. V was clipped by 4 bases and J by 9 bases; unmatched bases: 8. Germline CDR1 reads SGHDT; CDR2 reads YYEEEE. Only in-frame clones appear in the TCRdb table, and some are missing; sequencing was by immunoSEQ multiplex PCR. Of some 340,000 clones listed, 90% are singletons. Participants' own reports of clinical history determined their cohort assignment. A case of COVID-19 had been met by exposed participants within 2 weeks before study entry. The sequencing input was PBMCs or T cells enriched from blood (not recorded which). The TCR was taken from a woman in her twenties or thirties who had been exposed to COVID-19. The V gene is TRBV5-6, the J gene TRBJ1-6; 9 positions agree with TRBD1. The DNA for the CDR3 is TGTGCCAGCAGCCAAACGGGACAGGGAAGTTCACCCCTCCACTTT. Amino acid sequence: CASSQTGQGSSPLHF.